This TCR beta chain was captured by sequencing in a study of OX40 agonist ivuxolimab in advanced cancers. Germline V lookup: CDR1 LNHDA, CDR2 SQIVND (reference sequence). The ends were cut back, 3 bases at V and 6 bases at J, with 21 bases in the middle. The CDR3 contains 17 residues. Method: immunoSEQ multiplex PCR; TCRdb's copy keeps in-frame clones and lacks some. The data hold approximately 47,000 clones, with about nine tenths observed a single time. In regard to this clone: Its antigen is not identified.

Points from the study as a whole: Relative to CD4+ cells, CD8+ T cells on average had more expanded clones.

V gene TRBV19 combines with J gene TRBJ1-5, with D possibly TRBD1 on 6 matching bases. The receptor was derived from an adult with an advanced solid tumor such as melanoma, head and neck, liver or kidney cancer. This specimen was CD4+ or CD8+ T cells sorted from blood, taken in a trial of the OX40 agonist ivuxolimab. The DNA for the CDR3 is TGTGCCAGTAGTATTCATTCCGGGGGCGCTTACCCTCAGCCCCAGCATTTT. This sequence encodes CASSIHSGGAYPQPQHF.